Sequencing of this TCR beta chain was carried out in a study of siplizumab effects on memory and regulatory T cells (dated by TCRdb to between 2019 and 2020). About the study as a whole: The study examined how the anti-CD2 antibody siplizumab affects alloreactive T-cell subsets in allogeneic mixed lymphocyte reactions built from human PBMCs.

Including the terminal cysteine and phenylalanine, the CDR3 comprises 15 residues. Kept here is only the CDR3 DNA, which spans 45 bases and is read in frame from base 1. Via the germline V gene (reference sequence), CDR1 is SSHAT and CDR2 FNYEAQ. About this clone: No antigen is known for it. The germline gene is not matched at one end of the junction; a read error may be the cause.

Sorted unstimulated T cells, along with proliferating T cells recovered from mixed lymphocyte reactions, underwent TCRbeta CDR3 sequencing. Fresh whole blood from 9 to 11 HLA-typed healthy donors was used as the source from which PBMCs were isolated. The library was obtained by the immunoSEQ multiplex PCR assay. Approximately 100,000 TCR templates per sample were assayed on the deep sequencing platform. Genomic DNA extracted from sorted T cells was the material used for TCRbeta CDR3 sequencing. For the original study's pipeline: The R programming language was used for clonal analysis of TCRbeta CDR3 data. Comparing unstimulated samples against CFSE-low samples taken after the reaction was how alloreactive CD4+ and CD8+ clones were defined. Alloreactive CD4+ clones were assigned to regulatory or non-regulatory origin by matching sequences to sorted unstimulated Treg and non-Treg repertoires. The immuneACCESS repertoire file appears here via TCRdb, limited to in-frame rearrangements. These files lack a portion of the clones; in checked studies, under half of the deficit traces to unresolved V genes, and the cause of the others is not known. For V, J and clone size, that table is used; D and trimming come from the DNA. Counted in this sample were over 85,000 clones; under 95% of them appeared once. The ten top clones hold 6.5% of the sample.

Study-level results and caveats: Sequences below about 10^-5 frequency were poorly captured, so only a minor fraction of alloreactive clones could be mapped to unstimulated subsets. Whether proliferating Tregs from siplizumab cultures were suppressive was not functionally confirmed. Unstimulated naive T cells appeared to be more diverse than memory T cells, and naive cells seemed to make a substantial contribution to the alloresponse. Siplizumab significantly lowered the cumulative frequency of alloreactive sequences that could be traced to unstimulated CD4+ memory T cells. For roughly 80-96% of proliferating CD4+ or CD8+ clones, no naive or memory phenotype could be assigned. Among mappable alloreactive CD4+ clones, the Treg-derived fraction averaged around 70% with siplizumab versus around 25% in control reactions.

Sample: CD8+ T cells sorted from blood. This TCR was sampled from a human donor in good health. The sequence is built from TRBV7-7 and TRBJ2-5; 7 nucleotides in the junction match TRBD1. CDR3 protein: CASSEGASPQETQYF. The DNA sequence is as follows: TGTGCTAGCAGCGAGGGGGCATCCCCCCAAGAGACCCAGTACTTC.